This T cell receptor (beta chain) came from a study of T cell responses to AZD1222 COVID-19 vaccine. Study conclusions and caveats: Most donors were white British, females outnumbered males, and clonal diversity was possibly underestimated. Seropositive status at baseline applied to only 6 or 7 AZD1222 recipients.

CDR1 is SGHVS, CDR2 FNYEAQ, per germline. There are 13 residues in the CDR3. The ends were cut back, 5 bases at V and 1 base at J, with 8 bases in the middle. Method: immunoSEQ multiplex PCR; TCRdb's copy keeps in-frame clones and lacks some. This repertoire shows roughly 180,000 clones, 90% to 95% found once; its top ten account for about 1.5%. Only a few counts were recorded for this clone. As yet, its antigen is unknown. The sample consisted of peripheral blood, taken 28 days after the second AZD1222 dose. The sequence was obtained from an adult who received the AZD1222 COVID-19 vaccine. This rearrangement joins TRBV7-6 to TRBJ1-1; no clear D gene. The CDR3 nucleotides read TGTGCCAGCAGCGTTTCAGAGAACACTGAAGCTTTCTTT. Its protein is CASSVSENTEAFF.